Listed here are 27 T cell receptor beta chains from one sample, sequenced in a study of tissue T cells after allogeneic stem cell transplantation. The method was immunoSEQ multiplex PCR; TCRdb's version includes in-frame clones alone and lacks a portion of them. Seen here are nearly 50,000 clones, approximately 73% observed once, and the top ten hold about 0.7%. Sequenced material: sorted cells pooled from one or two spleens. The receptors stem from a pool of C57BL/6 mice in good health.

Concerning this clone: Genes and germline come from the mouse. The read stops 1 residue short of the end of the CDR3; the missing end is completed from the germline J gene. This chain links TRBV13-2 with TRBJ2-5; D is undetermined. CDR3 size: 13 residues. CDR1 and CDR2 (germline): NNHNN, SYGAGS (reference sequence). V was clipped by 1 base and J by 4 bases, with 7 bases between them. CDR3 sequence reads: CASGDREKDTQYF. The sequenced part of the CDR3 DNA is TGTGCCAGCGGTGATCGGGAAAAAGACACCCAGTAC.

Remarks on this clone: Any gene name here is a mouse gene name. At the DNA level, this CDR3 is encoded by other sequences in the same sample as well. CDR3 bases read: TGTGCCAGCAGTCCTACTGGGAGTCAAAACACCTTGTAC. Its protein is CASSPTGSQNTLY. The full CDR3 is CASSPTGSQNTLYF. The gene calls are TRBV19 and TRBJ2-4; maybe TRBD2 (6 bases). Read coverage stops 1 residue before the CDR3 terminus; the germline J gene supplies the remainder. Looked up from germline, CDR1 is FNHDT and CDR2 is SITEND (reference sequence). There are 14 residues in the CDR3. V dropped 4 bases and J dropped 0 bases, with 9 bases sitting between them.

For this clone: Genes and germline are mouse. The CDR3 end lies 1 residue beyond the end of the read and is filled in from the germline J gene. The rearrangement joins TRBV12-1 to TRBJ2-4, with TRBD1 matching 7 bases. Germline trimming cut 4 bases from V and 0 bases from J; bases unmatched to any gene: 3. Germline lookup yields CDR1 SGHSN and CDR2 HYEKVE. This CDR3 region has 14 residues. This CDR3 reads CASSRDSSQNTLYF. Partial CDR3 DNA: TGTGCCAGCTCCCGGGACAGTAGTCAAAACACCTTGTAC.

Concerning this clone itself: Germline and genes: mouse. The read stops 1 residue short of the end of the CDR3; the missing end is completed from the germline J gene. The chain uses TRBV13-3 and TRBJ2-2; 11 bases are shared with TRBD2. The germline V gene encodes CDR1 NNHDY and CDR2 SYVADS. The ends lost 6 bases at V and 1 base at J; junction bases unmatched: 2. This CDR3 contains 15 residues. CDR3 DNA, as far as it was read: TGTGCCAGCACCGGACTGGGGGGAAACACCGGGCAGCTCTAC. Residues: CASTGLGGNTGQLY. The whole CDR3 region reads CASTGLGGNTGQLYF.

Regarding this clone: Genes and germline are mouse. The missing CDR3 end, 1 residue past where the read stops, is filled in from the germline J gene. This sequence joins TRBV13-1 and TRBJ2-2; 10 nucleotides match TRBD2. With 2 bases clipped from V and 2 bases from J, the junction kept 3 bases outside the gene matches. In germline, CDR1 is NSHNY, CDR2 SYGAGN. This CDR3 region has 16 residues. This CDR3 is CASSDWGGENTGQLYF. Partial CDR3 DNA: TGTGCCAGCAGTGACTGGGGGGGCGAGAACACCGGGCAGCTCTAC.

This clone was detected only once. Genes and germline are mouse. From the germline J gene comes the end of the CDR3, since the read stops 1 residue before it. The chain couples TRBV16 to TRBJ2-5; TRBD2 matches 12 bases. The germline V gene encodes CDR1 SGHSA and CDR2 FRNQAP. V shed 4 bases, J shed 0 bases, and the junction held 2 bases outside the gene matches. The CDR3 length is 16 residues. The CDR3 bases that were read are TGTGCAAGCAGCTCGGACTGGGGGGGTAACCAAGACACCCAGTAC. Its translation: CASSSDWGGNQDTQY. The whole CDR3 is CASSSDWGGNQDTQYF.

This clone was detected only once. Mouse names are used for the genes. The CDR3 end falls 1 residue outside the read, so it is completed with the germline J gene. The chain is built from TRBV13-2 and TRBJ2-7; the match to TRBD2 covers 12 bases. From germline, CDR1 is NNHNN and CDR2 SYGAGS (reference sequence). V was clipped by 2 bases and J by 3 bases; unmatched bases: 3. The CDR3 extends over 15 amino acids. Partial CDR3 DNA: TGTGCCAGCGGTGACGGACTGGGGGGGTTCTATGAACAGTAC. Its protein product is CASGDGLGGFYEQY. The full CDR3 is CASGDGLGGFYEQYF.

About this clone itself: Gene names and germline match the mouse. The read comes to an end 1 residue before the CDR3 does, leaving the germline J gene to fill in the end. The chain uses TRBV24 and TRBJ2-1, with a possible D match to TRBD2 (6 bases). V lost 0 bases, J lost 0 bases, and 12 bases lay in between. Germline V gene sequence: CDR1 KGHTA, CDR2 FRNEEI. This CDR3 is 17 amino acids long. The chain's CDR3 is CASSLYRPGVNYAEQFF. The CDR3 DNA, read in part, is TGTGCCAGCAGTCTGTATAGGCCTGGGGTTAACTATGCTGAGCAGTTC.

With regard to this clone: The gene names here belong to mouse. The read ends 1 residue early relative to the CDR3; the germline J gene fills the gap. This chain links TRBV13-2 with TRBJ2-3; 10 bases are shared with TRBD2. This CDR3 comprises 15 residues. The ends lost 4 bases at V and 1 base at J; junction bases unmatched: 3. Germline V CDR1 and CDR2: NNHNN, SYGAGS (reference sequence). CDR3 DNA (partial): TGTGCCAGCGGTCCTGGGGGGGCGCGTGCAGAAACGCTGTAT. It translates to CASGPGGARAETLY. The whole CDR3 protein reads CASGPGGARAETLYF.

In its sample, this clone was seen once. Gene names denote mouse genes. The covered CDR3 bases are TGTGCCAGCTCTCTCGATTGGGGGCGCAGTGAACAGTAC. Residues: CASSLDWGRSEQY. The full CDR3 protein reads CASSLDWGRSEQYF. The chain carries TRBV12-1 and TRBJ2-7; D may match TRBD1 or TRBD2 (6 bases each). The read is 1 residue too short to cover the CDR3 end, so that end is filled in from the germline J gene. The length of the CDR3 is 14 residues. From germline, CDR1 is SGHSN and CDR2 HYEKVE. Trimming left V 0 bases short and J 6 bases short, with 14 bases between.

In the case of this clone: Gene names and germline refer to mouse. The CDR3 end lies 1 residue beyond the end of the read and is filled in from the germline J gene. The chain joins TRBV13-2 to TRBJ2-5, with 7 bases fitting TRBD1. There are 13 residues in the CDR3. Germline lookup yields CDR1 NNHNN and CDR2 SYGAGS (reference sequence). V lost 5 bases to trimming and J lost 1 base; unmatched junction nucleotides: 1. CDR3: CASGQGDQDTQYF. Partial CDR3 DNA: TGTGCCAGCGGCCAGGGGGACCAAGACACCCAGTAC.

To note about this clone: Germline and genes: mouse. Read coverage stops 1 residue before the CDR3 terminus; the germline J gene supplies the remainder. Other nucleotide sequences in the sample specify the same CDR3. The chain recombines TRBV13-2 with TRBJ1-3; D ambiguous. From germline, CDR1 is NNHNN and CDR2 SYGAGS (reference sequence). V was cut by 0 bases and J by 0 bases, with 7 bases left in between. This CDR3 region has 15 residues. CDR3 loop: CASGDAGNSGNTLYF. Incomplete CDR3 DNA: TGTGCCAGCGGTGATGCAGGCAATTCTGGAAATACGCTCTAT.

Remarks on this clone: The listed genes are named as in mouse. The DNA ends 1 residue before the CDR3 does, and the rest of the CDR3 is filled in from the germline J gene. The V call is TRBV16, the J call TRBJ1-3, with 7 bases that match TRBD1. CDR1 and CDR2 from the germline V gene are SGHSA and FRNQAP. The trim removed 1 base at V and 2 bases at J, leaving 2 bases unmatched. This CDR3 is built from 15 residues. The sequenced CDR3 bases are TGTGCAAGCAGCTTAGTACAGGGGACTGGAAATACGCTCTAT. Its protein product is CASSLVQGTGNTLY. The whole CDR3 region reads CASSLVQGTGNTLYF.

Comment on this clone: Genes and germline are mouse. The read terminates 1 residue ahead of where the CDR3 ends, so the germline J gene completes it. The chain combines TRBV12-1 with TRBJ2-3; 9 bases map to TRBD2. V was clipped by 0 bases and J by 0 bases; unmatched bases: 3. The CDR3 contains 16 residues. The germline CDR1 and CDR2 sequences are SGHSN and HYEKVE. Incomplete CDR3 DNA: TGTGCCAGCTCTCTCGGACTGGGGTCTAGTGCAGAAACGCTGTAT. Protein: CASSLGLGSSAETLY. The complete CDR3 protein is CASSLGLGSSAETLYF.

This clone was observed once. Mouse gene names apply. The read ends 1 residue shy of where the CDR3 ends; the end is completed using the germline J gene. V is TRBV2 and J is TRBJ2-5, with 8 bases identical to TRBD2. With V trimmed by 1 base and J by 4 bases, 1 base remained unmatched. This CDR3 has 14 amino acids. CDR1 is LGHNA and CDR2 is YSYQKL in the germline V gene. The part of the CDR3 DNA that was read is TGTGCCAGCAGCCAAGGGGGGGGCGAAGACACCCAGTAC. It translates to CASSQGGGEDTQY. The whole CDR3 sequence reads CASSQGGGEDTQYF.

As to this clone: Germline and genes: mouse. The read ends 1 residue early relative to the CDR3; the germline J gene fills the gap. V gene TRBV31 combines with J gene TRBJ1-4; no definite D call. Trimming took off 0 bases at V and 1 base at J, with 6 bases between the two ends. The CDR3 extends over 14 amino acids. CDR1 is GKSSPN and CDR2 is SITVG in the germline V gene. The DNA read from the CDR3 is TGTGCCTGGAGTCTGGGGTATTCCAACGAAAGATTATTT. Residues: CAWSLGYSNERLF. The full CDR3 is CAWSLGYSNERLFF.

This clone was seen more than once but under ten times. Each gene name is a mouse one. The read halts 1 residue ahead of the CDR3 end, with the missing end drawn from the germline J gene. V and J are TRBV19 and TRBJ1-4; TRBD1 might be the D (6 bases). Trimming stripped 2 bases from V and 3 bases from J, with 8 bases between. CDR1 and CDR2 (germline): FNHDT, SITEND (reference sequence). The length of the CDR3 is 14 residues. CDR3 in amino acids: CASSMGGTNERLFF. Partial CDR3 DNA: TGTGCCAGCAGTATGGGGGGCACCAACGAAAGATTATTT.

The table lists this clone with a few counts. The gene names here belong to mouse. The CDR3 is cut off 1 residue early in the read; its end comes from the germline J gene. The rearrangement uses TRBV13-3 and TRBJ2-2; 9 bases map to TRBD1. Germline loops: CDR1 NNHDY, CDR2 SYVADS. V lost 4 bases and J lost 1; bases outside the gene matches: 2. The CDR3 runs to 15 residues. This chain's CDR3 is CASSPGQGNTGQLYF. The DNA read from the CDR3 is TGTGCCAGCAGTCCGGGACAGGGAAACACCGGGCAGCTCTAC.

Of note for this clone: The germline and genes are mouse ones. The read is 1 residue too short to cover the CDR3 end, so that end is filled in from the germline J gene. The chain carries TRBV16 and TRBJ1-1; perhaps TRBD1 as D (6 bases). V lost 1 base, J lost 1 base, and 7 bases lay in between. The CDR3 extends over 14 amino acids. Germline V CDR1 and CDR2: SGHSA, FRNQAP. This chain's CDR3 is CASSLGDINTEVFF. The sequenced CDR3 bases are TGTGCAAGCAGCTTAGGGGACATAAACACAGAAGTCTTC.

This clone occurred a few times. Any gene name here is a mouse gene name. The read terminates 1 residue before the CDR3 end, so the remaining end is supplied by the germline J gene. The same CDR3 also results from other DNA sequences found in this sample. The rearrangement links TRBV1 to TRBJ2-1; D may be TRBD1 (6 bases). CDR1 is NSQYPW, CDR2 LRSPGD, per germline (reference sequence). The V end was cut by 0 bases, the J end by 7 bases, with 7 bases between. This CDR3 is 13 amino acids long. CDR3 DNA (partial): TGCACCTGCAGTGCAGATCAGGGGGCTGAGCAGTTC. It encodes CTCSADQGAEQF. The entire CDR3 protein reads CTCSADQGAEQFF.

On this clone: These gene names are mouse names. The CDR3 extends 1 residue past the end of the read, so its final part is completed from the germline J gene. The chain joins TRBV31 to TRBJ1-4, with D possibly being TRBD1 (6 bases). Germline CDR1 and CDR2: GKSSPN and SITVG. Trimming removed 2 bases from V and 0 bases from J, with 7 bases in between. This CDR3 has 14 amino acids. The CDR3 protein is CAWSTGFSNERLFF. CDR3 bases read: TGTGCCTGGAGTACAGGGTTTTCCAACGAAAGATTATTT. Full variable domain (outside the CDR3, taken from reference TRBV31 and TRBJ1-4): AQTIHQWPVAEIKAVGSPLSLGCTIKGKSSPNLYWYWQATGGTLQQLFYSITVGQVESVVQLNLSASRPKDDQFILSTEKLLLSHSGFYLCAWSTGFSNERLFFGHGTKLSVL.

Turning to this clone: These gene names are mouse names. The sequenced fragment ends 1 residue before the CDR3 boundary, so the rest is inferred from the germline J gene. This chain connects TRBV15 to TRBJ2-7, with D perhaps matching TRBD2 (5 bases). This CDR3 is 11 amino acids long. The V gene lost 2 bases and the J gene lost 7 bases, with 6 bases spanning the gap. Germline CDR1 and CDR2: SGHND and FRSKSL. CDR3 amino acids: CASSLLGEQYF. Incomplete CDR3 DNA: TGTGCCAGCAGTTTATTGGGGGAACAGTAC.

This clone was counted only a few times. Gene and germline names: mouse. The sequence runs out 1 residue before the end of the CDR3; the remainder is reconstructed from the germline J gene. The gene calls are TRBV13-3 and TRBJ2-7; D gene uncertain. This CDR3 comprises 13 residues. From germline, CDR1 is NNHDY and CDR2 SYVADS. The V end lost 2 bases, the J end lost 0 bases, and 6 bases lay between the germline ends. Incomplete CDR3 DNA: TGTGCCAGCAGTGAAGGCACCTCCTATGAACAGTAC. Translating gives CASSEGTSYEQY. The entire CDR3 protein reads CASSEGTSYEQYF.

Only a few counts were recorded for this clone. Gene names follow the mouse nomenclature. Read sequence stops 1 residue before the CDR3 end, and the germline J gene provides the missing end. This rearrangement joins TRBV29 to TRBJ1-2, with a weak D call TRBD1 (6 bases). There are 13 residues in the CDR3. The V gene's germline CDR1 is MSHET and CDR2 SYDVDS. Trimming took 5 bases from V and 6 from J, leaving 13 bases between them. CDR3 in amino acids: CASSPWGRADYTF. CDR3 DNA (partial): TGTGCTAGCAGTCCGTGGGGGCGAGCCGACTACACC. The full variable domain, its missing parts supplied by reference TRBV29 and TRBJ1-2, is DMKVTQMPRYLIKRMGENVLLECGQDMSHETMYWYRQDPGLGLQLIYISYDVDSNSEGDIPKGYRVSRKKREHFSLILDSAKTNQTSVYFCASSPWGRADYTFGSGTRLLVI.

Turning to this clone: Mouse gene names apply. Here the CDR3 reads CASGEAGGSYEQYF. The part of the CDR3 DNA that was read is TGTGCCAGCGGTGAGGCAGGGGGCTCCTATGAACAGTAC. The chain uses TRBV13-2 and TRBJ2-7, with 7 bases identical to TRBD1. The sequence runs out 1 residue before the end of the CDR3; the remainder is reconstructed from the germline J gene. V shed 2 bases, J shed 0 bases, and the junction held 2 bases outside the gene matches. The CDR3 sequence is 14 residues long. Germline CDR1 and CDR2: NNHNN and SYGAGS (reference sequence).

Comment on this clone: Gene names are the mouse ones. The read is 1 residue too short to cover the CDR3 end, so that end is filled in from the germline J gene. The chain combines TRBV5 with TRBJ1-6, with a tentative D call TRBD1 (5 bases). TRBJ1-6 is annotated as an ORF whose role is uncertain. This CDR3 spans 16 amino acids. Germline lookup yields CDR1 LGHNA and CDR2 YNLKQL (reference sequence). V was pared by 0 bases and J by 2 bases, with 8 bases between. The CDR3 DNA, read in part, is TGTGCCAGCAGCCAAGACGTGGGGCCCTATAATTCGCCCCTCTAC. It encodes CASSQDVGPYNSPLY. The full CDR3 sequence reads CASSQDVGPYNSPLYF.

This clone was found a few times. Gene names and germline refer to mouse. The read gets to within 1 residue of the CDR3 end, and the germline J gene fills in the rest. The chain employs TRBV2 and TRBJ2-7; D may be TRBD1 (8 bases). This CDR3 comprises 13 residues. Germline-derived CDR1 and CDR2 are LGHNA and YSYQKL. Trimming removed 4 bases at V and 4 bases at J, with 11 bases between. The covered CDR3 bases are TGTGCCAGCAGCCTACAGGGGGGGTATGAACAGTAC. Translation gives CASSLQGGYEQY. The whole CDR3 is CASSLQGGYEQYF.